The present T cell receptor beta chain was sequenced within a study of blood T cell repertoires in COVID-19. Study overall: Sources were T cells, B-cell-depleted T cells, or PBMCs; the material itself was cDNA or gDNA.

Authors' methods: Estimation of nucleated cell counts relied on the amplification of reference gene primers. Sequencing used immunoSEQ multiplex PCR; TCRdb keeps in-frame clones, though not all of them. V and J calls and clone size come straight from that table; D and trimming were deduced from the DNA. Among around 380,000 clones listed, about four fifths were seen once. The CDR3 has 14 residues. The trim removed 5 bases at V and 8 bases at J, leaving 10 bases unmatched. The germline V gene has CDR1 SGHTS and CDR2 YDEGEE. Sequenced input: peripheral blood. V usage is TRBV5-8 and J usage is TRBJ2-1; the match to TRBD2 covers 7 bases. This TCR was sampled from a human donor with acute or convalescent COVID-19. The donor label of this sample is uncertain. CDR3: CASRPAGAGYEQFF. CDR3 DNA: TGTGCCAGCAGACCGGCGGGAGCGGGCTATGAGCAGTTCTTC.